This T cell receptor beta chain was sequenced in a study of HIV-infected patients and healthy controls. Ten or more counts support this clonotype. Its antigen is unidentified. Alpha and beta constant-region primers primed reverse transcription of around 540 ng RNA. Using multiplexing indices, alpha and beta chain libraries were generated apart by chain-specific third strand synthesis. MiXCR was run by TCRdb on the 5' RACE reads, yielding one entry per CDR3 protein. The top ten clones hold about 6.7% of a sample with fewer than 20,000 distinct CDR3 sequences, approximately 9.5% of them seen once. Study results and caveats: MAIT alpha-chain CDR3s were frequent in healthy controls, depleted in HIV+.

Germline V gene lookup returns CDR1 MNHNS and CDR2 SASEGT. J gave up 4 bases and V 1 base, and 2 bases lay outside the gene matches. This CDR3 is 14 amino acids long. The repertoire came from unfractionated whole blood and reflected all unsorted peripheral T cells. Sequences were obtained from blood. The chain combines TRBV6-1 with TRBJ2-7, with 9 bases fitting TRBD2. This TCR was recovered from an adult in good health. The CDR3 DNA reads TGTGCCAGCAGTGAAGGGACTAGCGTATACGAGCAGTACTTC. As protein: CASSEGTSVYEQYF.